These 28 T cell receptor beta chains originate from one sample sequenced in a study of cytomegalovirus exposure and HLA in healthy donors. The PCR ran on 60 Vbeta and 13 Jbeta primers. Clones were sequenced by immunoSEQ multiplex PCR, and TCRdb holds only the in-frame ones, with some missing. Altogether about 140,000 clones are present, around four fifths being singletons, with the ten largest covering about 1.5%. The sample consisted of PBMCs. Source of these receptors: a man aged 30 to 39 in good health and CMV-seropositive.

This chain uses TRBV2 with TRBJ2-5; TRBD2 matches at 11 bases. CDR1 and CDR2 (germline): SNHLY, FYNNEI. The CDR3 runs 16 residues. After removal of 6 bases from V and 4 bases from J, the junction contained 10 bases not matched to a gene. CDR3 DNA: TGTGCCAGCAGGGCACAACTAGCGGGGGCGGGAGAGACCCAGTACTTC. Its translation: CASRAQLAGAGETQYF.

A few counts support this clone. The CDR3 is CASSLTGTGGWREQFF. The CDR3 DNA is TGTGCCAGCAGCTTAACCGGGACAGGGGGCTGGCGTGAGCAGTTCTTC. The V call is TRBV11-3, the J call TRBJ2-1; 12 bases match TRBD1. CDR1 SGHNT and CDR2 YENEEA come from the germline V gene. Trimming at V came to 2 bases and at J to 9 bases, leaving 8 bases not matched to a gene. CDR3 size: 16 residues.

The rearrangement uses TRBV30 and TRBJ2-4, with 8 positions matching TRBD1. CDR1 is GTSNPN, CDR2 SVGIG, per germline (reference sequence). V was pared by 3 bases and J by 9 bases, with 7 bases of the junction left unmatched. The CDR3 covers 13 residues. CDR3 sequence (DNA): TGTGCCTGGAGGGCGACAGGGACAGGCATTCAGTACTTC. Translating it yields CAWRATGTGIQYF. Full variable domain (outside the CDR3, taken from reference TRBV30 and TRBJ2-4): SQTIHQWPATLVQPVGSPLSLECTVEGTSNPNLYWYRQAAGRGLQLLFYSVGIGQISSEVPQNLSASRPQDRQFILSSKKLLLSDSGFYLCAWRATGTGIQYFGAGTRLSVL.

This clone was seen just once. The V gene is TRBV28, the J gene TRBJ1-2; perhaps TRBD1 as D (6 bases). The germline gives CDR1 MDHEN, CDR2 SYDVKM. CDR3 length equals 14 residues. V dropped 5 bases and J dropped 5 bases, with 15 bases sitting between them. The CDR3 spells CASSVGQRMYGYTF. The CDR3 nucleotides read TGTGCCAGCAGTGTCGGACAGCGAATGTATGGCTACACCTTC.

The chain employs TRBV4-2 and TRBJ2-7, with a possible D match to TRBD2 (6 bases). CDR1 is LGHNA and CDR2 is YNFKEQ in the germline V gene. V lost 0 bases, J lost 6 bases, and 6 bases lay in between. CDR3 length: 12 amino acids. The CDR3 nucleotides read TGTGCCAGCAGCCAAGACGGGGGCGAGCAGTACTTC. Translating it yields CASSQDGGEQYF.

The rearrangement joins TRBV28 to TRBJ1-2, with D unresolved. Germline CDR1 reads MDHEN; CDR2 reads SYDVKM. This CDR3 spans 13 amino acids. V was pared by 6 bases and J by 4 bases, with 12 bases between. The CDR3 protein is CASSARVSYGYTF. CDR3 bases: TGTGCCAGCAGCGCGAGAGTTTCCTATGGCTACACCTTC.

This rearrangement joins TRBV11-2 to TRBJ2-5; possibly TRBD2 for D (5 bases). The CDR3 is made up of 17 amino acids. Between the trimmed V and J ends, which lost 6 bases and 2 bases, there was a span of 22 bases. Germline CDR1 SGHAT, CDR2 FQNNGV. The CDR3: CASRWAGRGRRQETQYF. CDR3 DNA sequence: TGTGCCAGCAGGTGGGCCGGCCGAGGGCGACGGCAAGAGACCCAGTACTTC.

The CDR3 bases are TGTGCCAGCACCGGGACAGGCAACTCATACGAGCAGTACTTC. This sequence encodes CASTGTGNSYEQYF. The chain recombines TRBV2 with TRBJ2-7; 8 bases are a match to TRBD1. Germline loops: CDR1 SNHLY, CDR2 FYNNEI. There are 14 residues in the CDR3. J was trimmed by 4 bases and V by 7 bases; bases with no gene match: 9.

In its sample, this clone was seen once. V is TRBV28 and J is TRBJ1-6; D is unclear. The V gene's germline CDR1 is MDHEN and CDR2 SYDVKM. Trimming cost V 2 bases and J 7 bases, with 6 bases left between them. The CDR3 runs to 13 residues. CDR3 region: CASSLEWNSPLHF. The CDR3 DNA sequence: TGTGCCAGCAGTTTAGAGTGGAATTCACCCCTCCACTTT.

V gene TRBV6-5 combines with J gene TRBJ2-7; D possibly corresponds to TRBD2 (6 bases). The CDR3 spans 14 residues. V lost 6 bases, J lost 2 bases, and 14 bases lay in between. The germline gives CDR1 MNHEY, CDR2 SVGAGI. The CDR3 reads CASSRDLLTYEQYF. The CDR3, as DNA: TGTGCCAGCAGCCGGGACTTGCTTACCTACGAGCAGTACTTC.

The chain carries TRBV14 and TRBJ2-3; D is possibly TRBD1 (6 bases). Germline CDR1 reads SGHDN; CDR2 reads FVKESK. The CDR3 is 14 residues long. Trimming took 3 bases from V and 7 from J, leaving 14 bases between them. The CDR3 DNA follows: TGTGCCAGCAGCCATCCCATGGACAGAAATACGCAGTATTTT. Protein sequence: CASSHPMDRNTQYF.

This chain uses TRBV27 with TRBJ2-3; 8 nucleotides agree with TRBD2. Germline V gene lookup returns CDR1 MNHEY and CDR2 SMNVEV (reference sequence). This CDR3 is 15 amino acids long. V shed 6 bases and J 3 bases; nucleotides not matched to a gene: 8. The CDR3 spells CASRNERGRTDTQYF. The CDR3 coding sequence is TGTGCCAGCAGAAATGAGCGGGGGAGGACAGATACGCAGTATTTT.

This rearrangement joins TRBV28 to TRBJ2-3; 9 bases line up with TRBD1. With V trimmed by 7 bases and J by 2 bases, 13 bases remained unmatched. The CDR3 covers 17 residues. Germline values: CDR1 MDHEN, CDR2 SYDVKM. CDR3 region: CASITGTGILHTDTQYF. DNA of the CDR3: TGTGCCAGCATAACCGGGACAGGGATCCTCCACACAGATACGCAGTATTTT.

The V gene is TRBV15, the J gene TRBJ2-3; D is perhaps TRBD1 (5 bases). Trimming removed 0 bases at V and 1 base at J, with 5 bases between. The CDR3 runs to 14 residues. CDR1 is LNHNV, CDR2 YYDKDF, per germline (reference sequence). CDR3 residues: CATSRETGTDTQYF. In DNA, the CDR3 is TGTGCCACCAGCAGAGAGACAGGCACAGATACGCAGTATTTT.

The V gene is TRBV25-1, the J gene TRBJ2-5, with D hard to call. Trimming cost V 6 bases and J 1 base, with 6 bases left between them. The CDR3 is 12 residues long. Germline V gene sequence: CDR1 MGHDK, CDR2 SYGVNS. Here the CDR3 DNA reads TGTGCCAGCAGGACAACCCAAGAGACCCAGTACTTC. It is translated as CASRTTQETQYF.

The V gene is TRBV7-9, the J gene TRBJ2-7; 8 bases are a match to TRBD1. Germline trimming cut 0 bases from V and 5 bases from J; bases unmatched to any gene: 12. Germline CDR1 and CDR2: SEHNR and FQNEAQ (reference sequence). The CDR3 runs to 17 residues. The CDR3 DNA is TGTGCCAGCAGCTTAGCCCCGTCAGGGGGCCGTACCAACGAGCAGTACTTC. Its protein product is CASSLAPSGGRTNEQYF.

CDR3 residues: CASSQDGSAAYEQYF. For the CDR3, the DNA is TGCGCCAGCAGCCAAGATGGTTCTGCAGCCTACGAGCAGTACTTC. J is TRBJ2-7 and V is TRBV4-1, with no clear D. The V end was cut by 0 bases, the J end by 2 bases, with 11 bases between. This CDR3 region has 15 residues. Germline loops: CDR1 MGHRA, CDR2 YSYEKL.

For the CDR3, the DNA is TGTGCCAGCAGTTACACGGCGGGGGGGGGACATGAGCAGTTCTTC. It specifies CASSYTAGGGHEQFF. The V and J genes are TRBV6-5 and TRBJ2-1; 9 nucleotides align to TRBD2. J lost 8 bases, V lost 2 bases, and 7 bases had no gene match. Germline V CDR1 and CDR2: MNHEY, SVGAGI. This CDR3 is 15 amino acids long.

CDR3 protein: CASSVSGSLGNEQFF. The CDR3 bases are TGTGCCAGCAGCGTGAGCGGGAGCTTAGGGAATGAGCAGTTCTTC. V gene TRBV9 combines with J gene TRBJ2-1; 8 bases line up with TRBD2. Germline V gene data show CDR1 as SGDLS and CDR2 as YYNGEE. V shed 2 bases, J shed 7 bases, and the junction held 8 bases outside the gene matches. The CDR3 totals 15 residues.

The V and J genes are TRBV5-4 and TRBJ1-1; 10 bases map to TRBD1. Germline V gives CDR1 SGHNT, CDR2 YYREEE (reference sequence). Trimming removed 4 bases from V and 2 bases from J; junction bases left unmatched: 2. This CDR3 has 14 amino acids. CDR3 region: CASSGTGVNTEAFF. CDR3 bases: TGTGCCAGCAGCGGGACAGGGGTCAACACTGAAGCTTTCTTT.

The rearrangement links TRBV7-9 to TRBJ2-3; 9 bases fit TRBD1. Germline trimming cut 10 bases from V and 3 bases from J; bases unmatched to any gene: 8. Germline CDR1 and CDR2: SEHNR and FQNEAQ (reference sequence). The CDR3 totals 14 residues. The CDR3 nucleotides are TGTGCCATTCGGACAGGGGCCTCGACAGATACGCAGTATTTT. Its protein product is CAIRTGASTDTQYF.

This CDR3 reads CASSSGDFTGELFF. In DNA, the CDR3 is TGTGCCAGCAGCTCGGGGGATTTCACCGGGGAGCTGTTTTTT. The gene calls are TRBV7-9 and TRBJ2-2; D is possibly TRBD2 (6 bases). Germline V gives CDR1 SEHNR, CDR2 FQNEAQ (reference sequence). The V end was cut by 4 bases, the J end by 4 bases, with 10 bases between. The CDR3 is made up of 14 amino acids.

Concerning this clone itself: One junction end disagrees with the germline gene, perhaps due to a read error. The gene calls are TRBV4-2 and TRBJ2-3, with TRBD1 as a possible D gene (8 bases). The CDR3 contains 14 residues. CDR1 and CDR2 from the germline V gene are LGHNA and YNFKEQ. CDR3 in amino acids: CASSEDRGGDTQYF. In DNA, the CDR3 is TGTGCCAGCAGCGAAGACAGGGGAGGGGATACGCAGTATTTT.

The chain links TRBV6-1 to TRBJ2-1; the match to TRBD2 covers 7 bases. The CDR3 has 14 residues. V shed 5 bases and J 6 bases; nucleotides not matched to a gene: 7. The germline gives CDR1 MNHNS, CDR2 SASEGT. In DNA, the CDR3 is TGTGCCAGCAGTTCGAGGGAGGGCCCCAATGAGCAGTTCTTC. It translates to CASSSREGPNEQFF.

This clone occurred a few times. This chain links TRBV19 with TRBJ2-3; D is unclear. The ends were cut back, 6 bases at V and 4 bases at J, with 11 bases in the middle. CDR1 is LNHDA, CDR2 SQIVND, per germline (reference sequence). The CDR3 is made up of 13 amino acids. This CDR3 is CASRGPHPDTQYF. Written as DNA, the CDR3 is TGTGCCAGTAGGGGCCCCCACCCAGATACGCAGTATTTT.

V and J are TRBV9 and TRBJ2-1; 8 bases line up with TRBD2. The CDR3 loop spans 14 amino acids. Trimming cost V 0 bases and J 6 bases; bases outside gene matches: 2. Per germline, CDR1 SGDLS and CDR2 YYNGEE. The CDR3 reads CASSVEAGGNEQFF. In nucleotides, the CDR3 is TGTGCCAGCAGCGTAGAGGCGGGAGGCAATGAGCAGTTCTTC.

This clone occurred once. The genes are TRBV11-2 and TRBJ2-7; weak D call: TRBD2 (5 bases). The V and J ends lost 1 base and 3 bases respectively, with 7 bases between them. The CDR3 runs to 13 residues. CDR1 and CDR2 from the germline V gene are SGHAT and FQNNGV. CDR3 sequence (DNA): TGTGCCAGCAGCTTAGCCGGGGTCTACGAGCAGTACTTC. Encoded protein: CASSLAGVYEQYF.

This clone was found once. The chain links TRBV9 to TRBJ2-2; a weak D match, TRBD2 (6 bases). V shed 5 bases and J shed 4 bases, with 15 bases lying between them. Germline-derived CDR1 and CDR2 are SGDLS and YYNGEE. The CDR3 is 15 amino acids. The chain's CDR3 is CASRPTSSGTGELFF. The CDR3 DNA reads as TGTGCCAGCAGACCTACTAGCTCTGGCACCGGGGAGCTGTTTTTT.